This TCR beta chain is drawn from a study of cytomegalovirus exposure and HLA in healthy donors. In the PCR, 60 Vbeta and 13 Jbeta primers were used. Assay used: immunoSEQ multiplex PCR; TCRdb lists only in-frame clones, some missing. Of tens of thousands of clones in the sample, more than 70% are singletons; the top ten hold around 2.3%. There are a few counts of this clone. The germline CDR1 and CDR2 sequences are SGDLS and YYNGEE. V was pared by 0 bases and J by 10 bases, with 5 bases of the junction left unmatched. The CDR3 has 13 residues. Sample: PBMCs. This TCR derives from a male donor in good health and CMV-seropositive. The J gene is TRBJ2-3, the V gene TRBV9, with 7 bases identical to TRBD2. As DNA, the CDR3 is TGTGCCAGCAGCGTAGTGGCTAGCGGTTCGCAGTATTTT. Protein: CASSVVASGSQYF.